A selection of T cell receptor beta chains follows, all from one sample in a study of blood T cell repertoires in COVID-19. Assay: immunoSEQ multiplex PCR; the TCRdb copy retains only in-frame clones and omits some. The data hold about 120,000 clones, with more than 60% observed a single time. The sequenced material came from peripheral blood. These receptors were obtained from a woman between 65 and 79 years old with acute or convalescent COVID-19. Both conserved end residues are part of each CDR3. A D gene is named only where the DNA matches it firmly. Expanded clones get a size class; other rows say once, few or many, or leave the size out.

D: TRBD1
size: NA
V: TRBV28
J: TRBJ2-2
DNA: TGTGCCAGCAGTTTTTTTCGACAGGGCGAGGAGCTGTTTTTT
CDR3: CASSFFRQGEELFF

D: NA
size: NA
V: TRBV30
J: TRBJ1-6
DNA: TGTGCCTGGAGTGCGGCACCCTCAGGAAATTCACCCCTCCACTTT
CDR3: CAWSAAPSGNSPLHF

D: NA
size: NA
V: TRBV5-5
J: TRBJ1-2
DNA: TGTGCCAGCAGCTCGATGACAGCGCAGGATGGCTACACCTTC
CDR3: CASSSMTAQDGYTF

D: TRBD1
size: NA
V: TRBV7-9
J: TRBJ1-3
DNA: TGTGCCAGCAGCTTTGGAGGGGGCGAAAACACCATATATTTT
CDR3: CASSFGGGENTIYF

D: NA
size: NA
V: TRBV6-2/TRBV6-3
J: TRBJ1-1
DNA: TGTGCCAGCAGTTACCCACAGTCGAACACTGAAGCTTTCTTT
CDR3: CASSYPQSNTEAFF

D: NA
size: few
V: TRBV19
J: TRBJ1-1
DNA: TGTGCCAGTACCGAGGCCCGGTTATACCTGAACACTGAAGCTTTCTTT
CDR3: CASTEARLYLNTEAFF

D: NA
size: NA
V: TRBV5-1
J: TRBJ1-2
DNA: TGCGCCAGCAGCATACAGGGTGGGGTCGACAACTATGGCTACACCTTC
CDR3: CASSIQGGVDNYGYTF

D: TRBD1
size: NA
V: TRBV19
J: TRBJ2-7
DNA: TGTGCCAGTAGTATAGGGTCGGGACAGTTCTACGAGCAGTACTTC
CDR3: CASSIGSGQFYEQYF

D: TRBD2
size: few
V: TRBV9
J: TRBJ2-3
DNA: TGTGCCAGTGGCAGCGGGGGGCCCGCAGATACGCAGTATTTT
CDR3: CASGSGGPADTQYF

D: NA
size: few
V: TRBV5-1
J: TRBJ1-2
DNA: TGCGCCAGCAGCTTCAGGGCCCAGCCAGGGAACACAGCTAACTATGGCTACACCTTC
CDR3: CASSFRAQPGNTANYGYTF

D: NA
size: few
V: TRBV29-1
J: TRBJ1-1
DNA: TGCAGCGTTGTATATATTAGGAACACTGAAGCTTTCTTT
CDR3: CSVVYIRNTEAFF

D: NA
size: NA
V: TRBV6-5
J: TRBJ1-5
DNA: TGTGCCAGCAGCTTGGGTGGACAGCCTTATCAGCCCCAGCATTTT
CDR3: CASSLGGQPYQPQHF

D: TRBD1
size: NA
V: TRBV7-8
J: TRBJ1-5
DNA: TGTGCCAGCAGCGCCTGGGACAGGGAGGATCAGCCCCAGCATTTT
CDR3: CASSAWDREDQPQHF

D: TRBD1
size: NA
V: TRBV5-4
J: TRBJ1-4
DNA: TGTGCCAGCAGCCGAGACAGGGGGACTAATGAAAAACTGTTTTTT
CDR3: CASSRDRGTNEKLFF

D: NA
size: NA
V: TRBV18
J: TRBJ1-5
DNA: TGTGCCAGCTCACGTGATGGGCCGGGACAGCCCCAGCATTTT
CDR3: CASSRDGPGQPQHF

D: NA
size: NA
V: TRBV5-1
J: TRBJ1-6
DNA: TGCGCCAGCAGCTTGGCCCAACAGAATTCACCCCTCCACTTT
CDR3: CASSLAQQNSPLHF

D: NA
size: NA
V: TRBV2
J: TRBJ1-5
DNA: TGTGCCAGCAGTTCTGATAGGGGAAGCAATCAGCCCCAGCATTTT
CDR3: CASSSDRGSNQPQHF

D: NA
size: NA
V: TRBV7-8
J: TRBJ2-1
DNA: TGTGCCAGCAGCTTGCGCGGGAACTCCTACAATGAGCAGTTCTTC
CDR3: CASSLRGNSYNEQFF

D: NA
size: NA
V: TRBV6-5
J: TRBJ1-2
DNA: TGTGCCAGCATGGGGAGATATGGCTACACCTTC
CDR3: CASMGRYGYTF

D: TRBD1
size: NA
V: TRBV5-1
J: TRBJ1-6
DNA: TGCGCCAGCAGCTCCGGGACAGCGAATTCACCCCTCCACTTT
CDR3: CASSSGTANSPLHF

D: TRBD1
size: NA
V: TRBV27
J: TRBJ1-2
DNA: TGTGCCAGCAGTTTAGGATTTGAGGGACAGGGGTTCTATGGCTACACCTTC
CDR3: CASSLGFEGQGFYGYTF

D: TRBD2
size: NA
V: TRBV13
J: TRBJ2-7
DNA: TGTGCCAGCAGCCCGGGACTAGCGTACGAGCAGTACTTC
CDR3: CASSPGLAYEQYF

D: NA
size: NA
V: TRBV6-5
J: TRBJ2-7
DNA: TGTGCCAGCAGTTACTCCCTCCTTAGCTCCTACGAGCAGTACTTC
CDR3: CASSYSLLSSYEQYF